This TCR beta chain was profiled in a study of blood T cells in healthy people across ages (dated by TCRdb to about 2015). General notes on the study: In model experiments, roughly one uniquely barcoded TCR beta cDNA molecule per two T cells was captured by template switching. Using deep sequencing normalized with unique cDNA molecular identifiers, the study measured how TCR beta repertoire diversity changes with age. Donors were grouped into four age groups: young (average approximately 15 years), middle-aged (about 38), aged (62) and long-lived (approximately 82). To avoid experimental bias, donors of different ages were randomly spread across the sequencing lanes. Using the same blood draw, the study looked at two additional independent replicas of 1 million unique cDNA reads for two donors, one aged 18 to 30 and the other aged 80 or older. The full study reports these points: Total diversity estimates from one million sequenced T cells were considered lower bounds and underestimates. Since profiling was done on bulk unsorted PBMCs, naive and antigen-experienced compartments could not be conclusively compared. As age increased, observed TCR beta diversity per million T cells dropped in a roughly linear way, and a significant reduction was already evident by age 40. There was a strong correlation between observed TCR beta diversity and the percentage of naive T cells measured by flow cytometry. Donor CMV infection status was unknown, potentially confounding age-related changes in expanded clonotypes. Compared with the aged group, more naive CD4+ T cells, fewer expanded clones and increased TCR diversity were shown by the long-lived group, suggesting age selection.

Reading the germline V gene gives CDR1 SGDLS and CDR2 YYNGEE. The CDR3 contains 16 residues, cysteine and phenylalanine counted. The DNA shown is the 48-base CDR3, in frame from base 1. Donors were around 37 systemically healthy Caucasian individuals from Russia aged roughly 6 to 95 years. Ten milliliters of peripheral blood were drawn from each donor into EDTA-treated Vacutainer tubes. Ficoll-Paque density-gradient centrifugation was used to isolate PBMCs, with at least 7 million per sample. Trizol reagent was used to extract total RNA from the PBMCs, yielding at least 6 micrograms per sample. For every donor, flow cytometry on a PBMC aliquot measured the percentage of naive CD45RAhigh/CD27high T cells. A word on this clonotype: What this receptor recognizes is not known. The junction shows a germline mismatch at one end, possibly a read error.

The protocol used for the library was 5' RACE. These reads were obtained on an Illumina HiSeq 2500. A second roughly 7 to 12 cycle PCR used a sample-barcoded 5' primer and a J-beta primer mix. Each TCR beta cDNA molecule received a unique molecular identifier from a template-switch 5' adaptor carrying 12 random nucleotides. Each sample yielded at least 3 million CDR3-containing paired-end reads. All of the RNA was converted into first-strand cDNA using the Mint cDNA synthesis kit, with a TRBC-specific oligonucleotide serving as the primer. Following uracil-DNA glycosylase treatment, a first 18-cycle PCR with universal primers M1SS and BC2_uni_R was performed on all cDNA. Processing in the source paper ran as follows. Normalization of each sample was performed by random selection of 1 million high-quality reads, each carrying a distinct molecular identifier. Reads sharing molecular identifiers were discarded rather than binned into consensus sequences. MiTCR, set to a Q25 quality threshold and the strictest error-elimination algorithm, was used for CDR3 identification, clonotype clustering and error correction. A nonparametric unseen species model with Euler transformation was used to estimate a lower bound on total TCR beta diversity. TCRdb trimmed public reads at Q25 via fastp, called clones via MiXCR and kept in-frame beta chains. Under each unique CDR3 protein, matching rows form one entry showing the most common genes and DNA. The V and J calls come from TCRdb's annotation, not from the publication. Counted in this sample were around 620,000 distinct CDR3 sequences; 25% to 30% of them appeared once. Around a sixth of the sample rests with the top ten.

The sequencing sample was made of blood. This receptor was taken from a woman in her 70s in good health. Here the chain combines TRBV9 and TRBJ1-1; D gene: possibly TRBD1, on 5 matching bases. The sequenced DNA is TGTGCCAGCAGCGTGACCGGGGGAGCTATGAACACTGAAGCCTTCTTT. Its protein product is CASSVTGGAMNTEAFF.